This T cell receptor beta chain stems from a study of technical replicates of blood from a handful of donors. The V end lost 0 bases, the J end lost 1 base, and 6 bases lay between the germline ends. This CDR3 is 14 amino acids long. Looked up from germline, CDR1 is SGHNT and CDR2 is YENEEA. TCRdb keeps only in-frame clones here, not all; method: immunoSEQ multiplex PCR. In the table there are about 83,000 clones, 94% of which are singletons. The rearrangement links TRBV11-3 to TRBJ1-1, with unresolved D. The sequencing sample was made of T cells isolated from PBMCs. The sequence derives from a human donor in good health. CDR3 in DNA: TGTGCCAGCAGCTTAGATCAGAAGAACACTGAAGCTTTCTTT. Translation: CASSLDQKNTEAFF.